The clone carrying this T cell receptor beta chain was observed a handful of times. A clone one base away is much larger, so this may be a read error. The data were taken from a study of neurological immune-mediated disorders. MiXCR, applied by TCRdb to the 5' RACE reads, yields one record per CDR3 protein. The data show nearly 60,000 distinct CDR3 sequences, with 3% to 3.5% seen just once and 6% to 8% held by the top ten. V shed 4 bases and J shed 3 bases, with 14 bases lying between them. Germline values: CDR1 KGHSH, CDR2 LQKENI. The length of the CDR3 is 15 residues. The TCR comes from a woman aged 60-70 years with multiple sclerosis. Sequenced sample: PBMCs. The chain has TRBV18 and TRBJ2-3; TRBD2 might be the D (6 bases). The CDR3 spells CASSHLGTGTDTQYF. The CDR3, as DNA: TGTGCCAGCTCACACCTCGGGACTGGTACAGATACGCAGTATTTT.